A selection of T cell receptor beta chains follows, all from one sample in a study of cytomegalovirus exposure and HLA in healthy donors. Only in-frame clones appear in the TCRdb table, and some are missing; sequencing was by immunoSEQ multiplex PCR. The sample lists about 200,000 clones; approximately 78% were seen once. Sample: PBMCs. The receptors originated from a woman aged 50 to 60 in good health and CMV-seropositive. The CDR3 runs from the conserved cysteine through the conserved F or W. A D gene is named only where the DNA matches it firmly. Clone size, where shown, is once, few, many, or a class for clones that have expanded.

j_call d_call v_call clone_size cdr3_nt cdr3_aa
TRBJ2-7 TRBD1 TRBV5-1 few TGCGCCAGCAGCTCGGGGACAGGGGGCTACGAGCAGTACTTC CASSSGTGGYEQYF
TRBJ1-2 TRBD1 TRBV14 . TGTGCCAGCAGCCAAGAGCGACAGGGGGCAAACTATGGCTACACCTTC CASSQERQGANYGYTF
TRBJ2-1 . TRBV5-1 few TGCGCCAGCAGCTTGGTGGCAGGGTCCTACAATGAGCAGTTCTTC CASSLVAGSYNEQFF
TRBJ1-4 . TRBV19 . TGTGCCAGTAGTACCGCGCTGCCTGAAAAACTGTTTTTT CASSTALPEKLFF
TRBJ2-5 . TRBV9 . TGTGCCAGCAGCTTCCAACAGGGAGGGGGAGAGACCCAGTACTTC CASSFQQGGGETQYF
TRBJ1-6 . TRBV7-2 . TGTGCCAGCAGTTTTACCAGGGATTCACCCCTCCACTTT CASSFTRDSPLHF
TRBJ1-2 TRBD1 TRBV5-1 . TGCGCCAGCAGCTTGGCGGGACAGGGTGGGACCTTC CASSLAGQGGTF
TRBJ1-2 . TRBV5-4 . TGTGCCAGCAGACCTGGGGGGGTCTTTAACTATGGCTACACCTTC CASRPGGVFNYGYTF
TRBJ2-2 TRBD1 TRBV4-1 . TGCGCCAGCAGCCAACCTAAAGGGGACAGCTTCACCGGGGAGCTGTTTTTT CASSQPKGDSFTGELFF
TRBJ2-2 TRBD2 TRBV5-1 . TGCGCCAGCAGCTATAGCGGGCCCCACACCGGGGAGCTGTTTTTT CASSYSGPHTGELFF
TRBJ2-5 TRBD2 TRBV5-1 . TGCGCCAGCAGTGGCGGGGGGTGGGAGACCCAGTACTTC CASSGGGWETQYF
TRBJ2-7 . TRBV18 . TGTGCCAGCTCACCAGGCACATATTCCTACGAGCAGTACTTC CASSPGTYSYEQYF
TRBJ1-6 . TRBV7-2 . TGTGCCAGCAGCCCAGGGGCACAGTCAAGCTCCTATAATTCACCCCTCCACTTT CASSPGAQSSSYNSPLHF
TRBJ1-2 . TRBV10-2 . TGCGCCAGCAGTGCCGGGGAAAATGGCTACACCTTC CASSAGENGYTF
TRBJ1-5 TRBD1 TRBV19 . TGTGCCAGTAGTATCGCTGGACAGGGCAATCAGCCCCAGCATTTT CASSIAGQGNQPQHF
TRBJ2-5 TRBD1 TRBV5-4 . TGTGCCAGCAGCTTGCTCGACAGGGGGCGCGGGGAGACCCAGTACTTC CASSLLDRGRGETQYF
TRBJ2-3 TRBD2 TRBV18 . TGTGCCAGCTCACCAGGGACTAGCGGGACAGGAGATACGCAGTATTTT CASSPGTSGTGDTQYF
TRBJ1-1 . TRBV18 . TGTGCCAGCTCACCACGACAGGAGATGAACACTGAAGCTTTCTTT CASSPRQEMNTEAFF